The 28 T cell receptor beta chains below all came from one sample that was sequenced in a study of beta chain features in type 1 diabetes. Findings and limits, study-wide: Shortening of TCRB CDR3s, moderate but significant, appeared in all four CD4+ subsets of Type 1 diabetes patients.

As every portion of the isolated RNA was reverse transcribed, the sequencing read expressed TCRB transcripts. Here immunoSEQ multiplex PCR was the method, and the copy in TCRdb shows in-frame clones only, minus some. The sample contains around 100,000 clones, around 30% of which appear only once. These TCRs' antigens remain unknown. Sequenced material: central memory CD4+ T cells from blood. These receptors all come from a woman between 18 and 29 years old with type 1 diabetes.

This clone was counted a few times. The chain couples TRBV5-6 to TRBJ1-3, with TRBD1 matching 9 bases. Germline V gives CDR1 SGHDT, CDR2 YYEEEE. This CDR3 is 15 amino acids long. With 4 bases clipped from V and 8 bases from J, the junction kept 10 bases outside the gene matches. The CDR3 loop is CASSLTGGAGYTIYF. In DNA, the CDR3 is TGTGCCAGCAGCCTCACAGGGGGCGCGGGATACACCATATATTTT.

CDR3: CASSPGQGTQETQYF. The DNA for the CDR3 is TGTGCCAGCAGCCCAGGTCAGGGAACACAAGAGACCCAGTACTTC. The V call is TRBV11-1, the J call TRBJ2-5; D perhaps matches TRBD1 (5 bases). CDR1 and CDR2 (germline): SGHAT, FQDESV (reference sequence). Trimming took 5 bases from V and 2 from J, leaving 15 bases between them. CDR3 size: 15 residues.

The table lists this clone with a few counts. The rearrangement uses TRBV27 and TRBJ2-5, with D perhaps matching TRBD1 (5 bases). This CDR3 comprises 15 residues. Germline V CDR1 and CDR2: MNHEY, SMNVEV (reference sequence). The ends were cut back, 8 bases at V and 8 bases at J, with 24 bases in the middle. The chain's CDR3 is CASGAPAMVGVTQYF. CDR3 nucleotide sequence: TGTGCCAGCGGGGCCCCGGCAATGGTTGGTGTAACCCAGTACTTC.

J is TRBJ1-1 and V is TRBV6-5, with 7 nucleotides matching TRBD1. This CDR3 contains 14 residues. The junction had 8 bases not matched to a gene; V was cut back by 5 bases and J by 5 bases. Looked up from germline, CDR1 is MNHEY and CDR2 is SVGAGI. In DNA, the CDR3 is TGTGCCAGCAGTGAAGGACAGGTGGGAACTGAAGCTTTCTTT. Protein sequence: CASSEGQVGTEAFF.

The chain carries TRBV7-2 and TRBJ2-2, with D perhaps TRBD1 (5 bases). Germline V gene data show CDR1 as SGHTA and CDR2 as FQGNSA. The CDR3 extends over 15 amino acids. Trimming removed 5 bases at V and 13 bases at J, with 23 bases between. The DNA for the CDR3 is TGTGCCAGCAGCCCAGAATGGGGCGGACCGTTGGGGCTGTTTTTT. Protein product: CASSPEWGGPLGLFF.

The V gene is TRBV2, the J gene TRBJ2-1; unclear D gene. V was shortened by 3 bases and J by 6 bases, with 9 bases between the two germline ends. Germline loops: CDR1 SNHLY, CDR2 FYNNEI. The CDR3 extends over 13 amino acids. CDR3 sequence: CASSEGRLNEQFF. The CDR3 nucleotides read TGTGCCAGCAGTGAGGGCAGGCTCAATGAGCAGTTCTTC.

The CDR3 DNA sequence: TGCGCCAGCAGCTTGGTGTCCCAAAACACCGGGGAGCTGTTTTTT. It yields the protein CASSLVSQNTGELFF. V and J are TRBV5-1 and TRBJ2-2; D not resolved. Germline V gene lookup returns CDR1 SGHRS and CDR2 YFSETQ. The CDR3 has 15 amino acids. V was trimmed by 0 bases and J by 2 bases, leaving 8 bases between them.

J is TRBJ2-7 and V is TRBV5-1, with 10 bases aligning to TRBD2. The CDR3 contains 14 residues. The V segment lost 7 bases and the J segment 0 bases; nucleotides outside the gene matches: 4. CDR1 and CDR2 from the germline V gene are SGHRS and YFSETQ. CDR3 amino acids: CASQAGGSSYEQYF. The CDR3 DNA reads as TGCGCCAGCCAAGCGGGGGGGAGCTCCTACGAGCAGTACTTC. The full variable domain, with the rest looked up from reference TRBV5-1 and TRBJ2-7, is KAGVTQTPRYLIKTRGQQVTLSCSPISGHRSVSWYQQTPGQGLQFLFEYFSETQRNKGNFPGRFSGRQFSNSRSEMNVSTLELGDSALYLCASQAGGSSYEQYFGPGTRLTVT.

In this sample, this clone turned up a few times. The CDR3 sequence is CASSLVTSGRETQYF. The CDR3 region has the DNA TGCGCCAGCAGCTTGGTTACTAGCGGGAGAGAGACCCAGTACTTC. V and J are TRBV5-1 and TRBJ2-5; 11 bases agree with TRBD2. Germline CDR1 is SGHRS and CDR2 is YFSETQ. The CDR3 sequence is 15 residues long. After removal of 0 bases from V and 4 bases from J, the junction contained 2 bases not matched to a gene.

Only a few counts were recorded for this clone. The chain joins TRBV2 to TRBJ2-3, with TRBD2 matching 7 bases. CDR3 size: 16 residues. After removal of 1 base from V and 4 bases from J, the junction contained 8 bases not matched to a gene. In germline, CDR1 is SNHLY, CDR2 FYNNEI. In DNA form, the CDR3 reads TGTGCCAGCAGTGAAGAGGGAGGGCATGGCGCAGATACGCAGTATTTT. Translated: CASSEEGGHGADTQYF.

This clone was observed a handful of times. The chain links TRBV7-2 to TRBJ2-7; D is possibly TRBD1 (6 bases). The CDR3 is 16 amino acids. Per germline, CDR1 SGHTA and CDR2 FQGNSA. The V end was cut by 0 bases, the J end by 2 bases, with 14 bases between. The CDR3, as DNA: TGTGCCAGCAGCTTAGCGGAGGAGACAGGCCCCTACGAGCAGTACTTC. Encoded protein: CASSLAEETGPYEQYF.

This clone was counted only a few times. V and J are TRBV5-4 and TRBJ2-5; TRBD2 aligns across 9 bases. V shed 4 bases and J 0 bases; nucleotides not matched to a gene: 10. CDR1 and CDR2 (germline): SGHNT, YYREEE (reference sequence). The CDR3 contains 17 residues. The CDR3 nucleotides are TGTGCCAGCAGCGGGGCAAGCGGGAGGAGATACCAAGAGACCCAGTACTTC. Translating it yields CASSGASGRRYQETQYF.

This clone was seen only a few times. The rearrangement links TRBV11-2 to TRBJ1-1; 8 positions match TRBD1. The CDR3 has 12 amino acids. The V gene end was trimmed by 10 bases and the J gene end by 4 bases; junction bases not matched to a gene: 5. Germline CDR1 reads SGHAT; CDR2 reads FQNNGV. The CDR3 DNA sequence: TGTGCCACCCAGGGGGCCCTCACTGAAGCTTTCTTT. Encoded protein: CATQGALTEAFF.

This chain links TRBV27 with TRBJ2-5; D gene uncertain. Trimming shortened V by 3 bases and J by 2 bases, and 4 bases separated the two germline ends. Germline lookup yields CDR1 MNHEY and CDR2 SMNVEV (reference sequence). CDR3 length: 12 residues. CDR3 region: CASSFPQETQYF. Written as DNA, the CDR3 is TGTGCCAGCAGTTTTCCACAAGAGACCCAGTACTTC.

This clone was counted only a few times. CDR3 coding DNA: TGTGCCAGCAGCATGACAGGGACCAATGAGCAGTTCTTC. Its protein is CASSMTGTNEQFF. The V and J genes are TRBV5-6 and TRBJ2-1; 7 bases fit TRBD1. The CDR3 is made up of 13 amino acids. With V trimmed by 4 bases and J by 6 bases, 4 bases remained unmatched. Germline V gene data show CDR1 as SGHDT and CDR2 as YYEEEE.

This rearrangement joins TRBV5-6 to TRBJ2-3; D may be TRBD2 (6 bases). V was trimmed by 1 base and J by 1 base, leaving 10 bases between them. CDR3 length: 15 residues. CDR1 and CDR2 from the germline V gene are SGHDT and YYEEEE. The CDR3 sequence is CASSLWGGGTDTQYF. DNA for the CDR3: TGTGCCAGCAGCTTGTGGGGCGGGGGCACAGATACGCAGTATTTT.

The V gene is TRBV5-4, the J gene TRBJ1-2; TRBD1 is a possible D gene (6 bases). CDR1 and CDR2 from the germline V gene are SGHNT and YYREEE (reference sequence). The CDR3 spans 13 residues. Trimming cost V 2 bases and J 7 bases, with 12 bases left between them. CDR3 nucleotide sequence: TGTGCCAGCAGCTTAATCAGGGGTAGTGGCTACACCTTC. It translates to CASSLIRGSGYTF.

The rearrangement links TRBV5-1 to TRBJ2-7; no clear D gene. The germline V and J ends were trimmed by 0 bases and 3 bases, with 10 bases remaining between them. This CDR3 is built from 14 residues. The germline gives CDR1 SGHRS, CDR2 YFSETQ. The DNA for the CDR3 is TGCGCCAGCAGCTTGGCCAGTGGCAGCTACGAGCAGTACTTC. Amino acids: CASSLASGSYEQYF. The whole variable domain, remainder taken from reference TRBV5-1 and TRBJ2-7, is KAGVTQTPRYLIKTRGQQVTLSCSPISGHRSVSWYQQTPGQGLQFLFEYFSETQRNKGNFPGRFSGRQFSNSRSEMNVSTLELGDSALYLCASSLASGSYEQYFGPGTRLTVT.

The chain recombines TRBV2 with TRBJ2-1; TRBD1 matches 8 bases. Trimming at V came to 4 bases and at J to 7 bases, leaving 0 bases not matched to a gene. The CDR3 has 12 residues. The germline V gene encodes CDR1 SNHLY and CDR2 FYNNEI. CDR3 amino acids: CASSGTGNEQFF. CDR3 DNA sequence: TGTGCCAGCAGTGGGACAGGGAATGAGCAGTTCTTC.

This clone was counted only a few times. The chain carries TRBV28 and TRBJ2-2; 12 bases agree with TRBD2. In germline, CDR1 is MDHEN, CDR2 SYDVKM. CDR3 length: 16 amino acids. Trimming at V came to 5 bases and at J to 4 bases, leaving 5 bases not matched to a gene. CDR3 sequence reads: CASSATSGRITGELFF. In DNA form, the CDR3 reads TGTGCCAGCAGTGCCACTAGCGGGAGGATCACCGGGGAGCTGTTTTTT.

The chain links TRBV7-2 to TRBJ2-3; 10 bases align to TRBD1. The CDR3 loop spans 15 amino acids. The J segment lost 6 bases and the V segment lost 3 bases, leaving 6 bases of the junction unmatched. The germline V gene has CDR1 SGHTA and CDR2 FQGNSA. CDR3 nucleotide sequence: TGTGCCAGCAGCTTCAACGGACAGGGGGGGGATACGCAGTATTTT. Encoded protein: CASSFNGQGGDTQYF. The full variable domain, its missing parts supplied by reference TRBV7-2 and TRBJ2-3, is GAGVSQSPSNKVTEKGKDVELRCDPISGHTALYWYRQSLGQGLEFLIYFQGNSAPDKSGLPSDRFSAERTGGSVSTLTIQRTQQEDSAVYLCASSFNGQGGDTQYFGPGTRLTVL.

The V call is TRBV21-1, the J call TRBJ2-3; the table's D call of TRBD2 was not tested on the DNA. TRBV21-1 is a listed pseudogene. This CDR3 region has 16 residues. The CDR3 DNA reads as TGTGCCAGCAGCAAAGGGGGGACTAGCGGGATTAATACGCAGTATTTT. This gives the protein CASSKGGTSGINTQYF.

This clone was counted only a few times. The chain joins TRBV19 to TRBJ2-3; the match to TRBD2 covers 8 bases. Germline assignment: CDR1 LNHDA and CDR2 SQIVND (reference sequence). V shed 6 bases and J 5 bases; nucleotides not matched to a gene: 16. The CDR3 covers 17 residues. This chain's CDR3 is CASRGNLAGGRVDTQYF. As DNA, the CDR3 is TGTGCCAGTAGGGGGAACCTGGCGGGAGGACGGGTAGATACGCAGTATTTT.

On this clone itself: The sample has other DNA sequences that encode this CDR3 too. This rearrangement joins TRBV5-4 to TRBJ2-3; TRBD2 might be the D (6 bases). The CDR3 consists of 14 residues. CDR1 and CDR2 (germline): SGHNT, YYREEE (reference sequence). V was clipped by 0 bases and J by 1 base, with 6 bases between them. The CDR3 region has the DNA TGTGCCAGCAGCTTGGGCGGGGGCACAGATACGCAGTATTTT. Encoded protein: CASSLGGGTDTQYF.

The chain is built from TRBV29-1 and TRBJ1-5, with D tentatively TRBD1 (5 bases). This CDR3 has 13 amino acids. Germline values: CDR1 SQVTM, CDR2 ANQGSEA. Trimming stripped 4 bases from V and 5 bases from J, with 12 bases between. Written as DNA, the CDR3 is TGCAGCGTTGGAAAGGGGCAGTATCAGCCCCAGCATTTT. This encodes CSVGKGQYQPQHF.

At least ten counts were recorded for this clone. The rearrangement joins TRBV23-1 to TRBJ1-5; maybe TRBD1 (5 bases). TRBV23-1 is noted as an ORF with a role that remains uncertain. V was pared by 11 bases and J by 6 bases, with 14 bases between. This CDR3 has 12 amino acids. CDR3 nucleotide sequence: TGCGCCCGGTTGGACAAAACTCAGCCCCAGCATTTT. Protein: CARLDKTQPQHF.

CDR3 amino acids: CASSLGQERYNEQFF. Here the CDR3 DNA reads TGTGCCAGCAGCCTCGGACAGGAAAGGTACAATGAGCAGTTCTTC. The V gene is TRBV4-2, the J gene TRBJ2-1; 7 nucleotides match TRBD1. Germline V lookup: CDR1 LGHNA, CDR2 YNFKEQ. The CDR3 runs to 15 residues. The trim removed 4 bases at V and 4 bases at J, leaving 7 bases unmatched.

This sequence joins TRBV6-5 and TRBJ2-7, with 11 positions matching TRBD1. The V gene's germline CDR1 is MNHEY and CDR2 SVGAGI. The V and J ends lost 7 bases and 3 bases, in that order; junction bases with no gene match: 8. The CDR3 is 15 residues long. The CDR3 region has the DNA TGTGCCAGCAAACCCGGGACAGGGGGAAACTACGAGCAGTACGTC. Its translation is CASKPGTGGNYEQYV.